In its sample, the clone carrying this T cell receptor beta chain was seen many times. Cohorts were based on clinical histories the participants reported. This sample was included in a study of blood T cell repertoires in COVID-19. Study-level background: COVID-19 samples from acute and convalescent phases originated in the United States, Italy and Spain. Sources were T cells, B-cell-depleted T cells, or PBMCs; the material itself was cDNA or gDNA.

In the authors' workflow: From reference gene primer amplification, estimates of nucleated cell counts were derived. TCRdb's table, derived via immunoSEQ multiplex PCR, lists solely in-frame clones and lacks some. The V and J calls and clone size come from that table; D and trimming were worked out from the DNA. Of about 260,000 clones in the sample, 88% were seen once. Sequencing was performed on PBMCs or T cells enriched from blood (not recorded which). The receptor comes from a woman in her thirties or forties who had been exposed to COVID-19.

The chain's CDR3 is CASGPPGFLQRNYGYTF. The DNA of the CDR3 is TGTGCTAGTGGGCCGCCGGGTTTCCTCCAGCGGAACTATGGCTACACCTTC. V usage is TRBV12-5 and J usage is TRBJ1-2; D is unresolved. Trimming stripped 6 bases from V and 2 bases from J, with 22 bases between. Germline values: CDR1 LGHNT, CDR2 FRNRAP. CDR3 length: 17 residues.